This TCR beta chain derives from a study of technical replicates of blood from several donors (dated by TCRdb to 2017 to 2019). The method was the immunoSEQ multiplex PCR assay. TCRdb took this table from immuneACCESS and kept in-frame rearrangements with V and J called. Such tables lack part of the clones; where checked against another copy, unresolved V genes explain under half of the gap, and the rest is unexplained. This sample comprises approximately 84,000 clones, 95% to 98% of them detected only once. The ten biggest clones cover approximately 0.15% of the sample. There are 16 amino acids in the CDR3, from cysteine to phenylalanine inclusive. Kept here is only the CDR3 DNA, which spans 48 bases and is read in frame from base 1. Trimmed from V: 5 bases; trimmed from J: 1 base; junction bases lacking a gene match: 5. CDR1 and CDR2 are drawn from the germline V gene (reference sequence): MNHEY, SMNVEV.

As for this clone: The specificity of this receptor is unknown. Base-call qualities are not available, and no considerably larger clone is one nucleotide away.

The TCR was taken from a human donor in good health. The receptor chain draws on TRBV27 and TRBJ2-7; 13 central bases correspond to TRBD2. Sequencing input: T cells isolated from PBMCs. This receptor carries the CDR3 CASSARTSGGSYEQYF. DNA sequence: TGTGCCAGCAGTGCCCGGACTAGCGGGGGATCCTACGAGCAGTACTTC.